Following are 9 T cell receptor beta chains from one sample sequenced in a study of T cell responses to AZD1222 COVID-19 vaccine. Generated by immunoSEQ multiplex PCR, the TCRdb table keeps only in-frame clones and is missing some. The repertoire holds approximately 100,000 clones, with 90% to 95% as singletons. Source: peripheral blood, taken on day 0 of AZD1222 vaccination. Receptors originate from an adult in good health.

The CDR3 loop reads CASSSGWNTEAFF. In DNA form, the CDR3 reads TGTGCCAGCAGCTCCGGATGGAACACTGAAGCTTTCTTT. The gene calls are TRBV6-6 and TRBJ1-1; the D is unclear. CDR1 MNHNY and CDR2 SVGAGI come from the germline V gene (reference sequence). Between the trimmed V and J ends, which lost 6 bases and 1 base, there was a span of 9 bases. The CDR3 length is 13 residues.

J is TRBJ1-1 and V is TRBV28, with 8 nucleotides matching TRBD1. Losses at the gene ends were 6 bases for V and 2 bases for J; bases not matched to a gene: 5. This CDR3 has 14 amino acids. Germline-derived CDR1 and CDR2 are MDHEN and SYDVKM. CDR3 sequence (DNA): TGTGCCAGCAGCTATGGACAGGGTAACACTGAAGCTTTCTTT. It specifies CASSYGQGNTEAFF. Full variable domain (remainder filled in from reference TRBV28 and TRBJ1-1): DVKVTQSSRYLVKRTGEKVFLECVQDMDHENMFWYRQDPGLGLRLIYFSYDVKMKEKGDIPEGYSVSREKKERFSLILESASTNQTSMYLCASSYGQGNTEAFFGQGTRLTVV.

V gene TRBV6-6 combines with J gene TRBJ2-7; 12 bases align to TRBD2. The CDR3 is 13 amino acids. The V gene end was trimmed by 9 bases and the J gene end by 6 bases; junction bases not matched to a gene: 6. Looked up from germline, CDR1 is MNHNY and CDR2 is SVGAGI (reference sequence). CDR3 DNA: TGTGCCAGTCAGACTAGCGGGGGCGGCGAGCAGTACTTC. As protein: CASQTSGGGEQYF.

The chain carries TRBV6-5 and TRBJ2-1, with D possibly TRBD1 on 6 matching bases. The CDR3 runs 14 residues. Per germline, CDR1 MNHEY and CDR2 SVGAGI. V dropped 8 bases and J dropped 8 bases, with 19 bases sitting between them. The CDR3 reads CASLTGTMGDEQFF. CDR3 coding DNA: TGTGCCAGCCTCACCGGGACAATGGGCGATGAGCAGTTCTTC.

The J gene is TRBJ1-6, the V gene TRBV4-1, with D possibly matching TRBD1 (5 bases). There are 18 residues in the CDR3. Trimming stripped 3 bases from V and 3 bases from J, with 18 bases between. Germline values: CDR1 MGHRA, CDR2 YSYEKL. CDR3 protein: CASSHPTEGYGYNSPLHF. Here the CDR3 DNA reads TGCGCCAGCAGCCACCCTACGGAGGGGTACGGCTATAATTCACCCCTCCACTTT.

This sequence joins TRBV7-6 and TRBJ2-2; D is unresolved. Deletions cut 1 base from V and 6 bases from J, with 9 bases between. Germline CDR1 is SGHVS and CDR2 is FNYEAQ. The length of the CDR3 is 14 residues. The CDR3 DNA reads TGTGCCAGCAGCTTAGGCTCCAGATCCGGGGAGCTGTTTTTT. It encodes CASSLGSRSGELFF.

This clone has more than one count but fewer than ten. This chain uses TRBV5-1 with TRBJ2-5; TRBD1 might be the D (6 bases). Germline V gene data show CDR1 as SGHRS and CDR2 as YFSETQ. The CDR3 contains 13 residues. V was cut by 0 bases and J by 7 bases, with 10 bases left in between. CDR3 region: CASSLGGPGTQYF. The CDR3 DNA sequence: TGCGCCAGCAGCTTGGGGGGGCCGGGGACCCAGTACTTC.

DNA of the CDR3: TGTGCCAGCAGCTTAGATTGGGGGTTAGGAGAAAAACTGTTTTTT. Residues: CASSLDWGLGEKLFF. J is TRBJ1-4 and V is TRBV11-2, with a tentative D call TRBD1 (5 bases). V was cut by 0 bases and J by 8 bases, with 13 bases left in between. The germline V gene has CDR1 SGHAT and CDR2 FQNNGV. CDR3 size: 15 residues.

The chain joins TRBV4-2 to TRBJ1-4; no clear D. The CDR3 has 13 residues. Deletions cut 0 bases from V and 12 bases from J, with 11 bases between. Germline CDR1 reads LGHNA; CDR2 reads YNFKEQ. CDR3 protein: CASSQDGSPELFF. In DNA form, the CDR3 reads TGTGCCAGCAGCCAAGATGGGTCTCCGGAACTGTTTTTT.